Each of the 15 T cell receptor beta chains below was sequenced from the same sample in a study of cytomegalovirus exposure and HLA in healthy donors. The primer mix had 60 Vbeta and 13 Jbeta primers. The method was immunoSEQ multiplex PCR; TCRdb's version includes in-frame clones alone and lacks a portion of them. The top ten hold about 1.5% of the sample, which has approximately 150,000 clones, approximately 84% seen once. Sequenced material: PBMCs. All receptors derive from a man aged 45-65 years in good health and CMV-seropositive.

The chain is built from TRBV7-3 and TRBJ1-6; TRBD1 might be the D (5 bases). The CDR3 totals 12 residues. In germline, CDR1 is SGHTA, CDR2 FQGTGA. V lost 5 bases to trimming and J lost 7 bases, with 6 bases between them. The CDR3 region is CASSDRNSPLHF. The CDR3 DNA reads as TGTGCCAGCAGCGACAGAAATTCACCCCTCCACTTT.

The chain recombines TRBV5-5 with TRBJ1-5; TRBD1 is a possible D gene (5 bases). Germline values: CDR1 SGHKS, CDR2 YYEKEE (reference sequence). V was pared by 7 bases and J by 4 bases, with 15 bases between. The CDR3 covers 14 residues. The DNA of the CDR3 is TGTGCCAGCCGTATGGGGGGGTCAAATCAGCCCCAGCATTTT. This translates into CASRMGGSNQPQHF.

The CDR3 region has the DNA TGTGCCAGCAGTTTGCGTCCCGGGAATCAGCCCCAGCATTTT. Its translation: CASSLRPGNQPQHF. J is TRBJ1-5 and V is TRBV27; D gene uncertain. CDR1 is MNHEY and CDR2 is SMNVEV in the germline V gene (reference sequence). Trimming shortened V by 3 bases and J by 4 bases, and 10 bases separated the two germline ends. CDR3 length: 14 amino acids.

The rearrangement uses TRBV2 and TRBJ1-2, with 8 positions matching TRBD1. The CDR3 totals 14 residues. The J segment lost 2 bases and the V segment lost 3 bases, leaving 2 bases of the junction unmatched. The V gene's germline CDR1 is SNHLY and CDR2 FYNNEI. As DNA, the CDR3 is TGTGCCAGCAGTGACAGGACAGGGAACTATGGCTACACCTTC. Encoded protein: CASSDRTGNYGYTF.

V usage is TRBV28 and J usage is TRBJ1-2; no reliable D call. This CDR3 is built from 11 residues. V lost 4 bases and J 6 bases, leaving 6 bases between the germline ends. Per germline, CDR1 MDHEN and CDR2 SYDVKM. The CDR3 region is CASSWADGYTF. In DNA, the CDR3 is TGTGCCAGCAGTTGGGCCGATGGCTACACCTTC.

The chain uses TRBV7-6 and TRBJ1-2, with 9 bases identical to TRBD1. With 5 bases clipped from V and 4 bases from J, the junction kept 8 bases outside the gene matches. Germline V gene data show CDR1 as SGHVS and CDR2 as FNYEAQ. The CDR3 contains 15 residues. DNA of the CDR3: TGTGCCAGCAGCCCTCAGGACAGGGGCCTCTATGGCTACACCTTC. Residues: CASSPQDRGLYGYTF.

V usage is TRBV10-2 and J usage is TRBJ1-1, with 8 bases matching TRBD1. This CDR3 is 13 amino acids long. The germline V gene encodes CDR1 WSHSY and CDR2 SAAADI. V was pared by 7 bases and J by 5 bases, with 6 bases of the junction left unmatched. This CDR3 is CASILQGGTEAFF. CDR3 in DNA: TGCGCCAGCATTTTACAGGGGGGGACTGAAGCTTTCTTT.

The V and J genes are TRBV7-2 and TRBJ1-1, with D maybe TRBD1 (6 bases). The CDR3 contains 15 residues. Germline values: CDR1 SGHTA, CDR2 FQGNSA. The V end lost 10 bases, the J end lost 5 bases, and 23 bases lay between the germline ends. The CDR3 is CATNPWGGHQTEAFF. The CDR3 DNA reads TGTGCCACGAACCCGTGGGGGGGGCACCAAACTGAAGCTTTCTTT.

V gene TRBV5-4 combines with J gene TRBJ2-1; 7 positions match TRBD2. CDR3 length: 16 residues. The V and J ends lost 4 bases and 8 bases, in that order; junction bases with no gene match: 15. The V gene's germline CDR1 is SGHNT and CDR2 YYREEE (reference sequence). The DNA of the CDR3 is TGTGCCAGCAGCCCTGAAGCGGGGAGGGCGATGGATGAGCAGTTCTTC. It yields the protein CASSPEAGRAMDEQFF.

The chain is built from TRBV28 and TRBJ1-5, with D perhaps TRBD1 (5 bases). Germline V gives CDR1 MDHEN, CDR2 SYDVKM. This CDR3 contains 15 residues. Trimming took off 5 bases at V and 5 bases at J, with 16 bases between the two ends. The CDR3 nucleotides are TGTGCCAGCAGTGGGGGGTCTACAAACTATCAGCCCCAGCATTTT. It encodes CASSGGSTNYQPQHF.

This clone was detected once. The chain links TRBV4-1 to TRBJ1-5; TRBD1 aligns across 9 bases. With 5 bases clipped from V and 10 bases from J, the junction kept 9 bases outside the gene matches. Germline V lookup: CDR1 MGHRA, CDR2 YSYEKL. This CDR3 region has 14 residues. The DNA for the CDR3 is TGCGCCAGCAGCACACGGACAGGGGAGAAACCCCAGCATTTT. Encoded protein: CASSTRTGEKPQHF.

The rearrangement uses TRBV12-5 and TRBJ2-2, with 7 bases that match TRBD2. The CDR3 consists of 16 residues. In germline, CDR1 is LGHNT, CDR2 FRNRAP. The junction had 11 bases not matched to a gene; V was cut back by 3 bases and J by 7 bases. This CDR3 reads CASGFRVSPGGGELFF. The DNA of the CDR3 is TGTGCTAGTGGTTTTAGGGTCTCCCCGGGAGGCGGGGAGCTGTTTTTT.

The rearrangement links TRBV6-7 to TRBJ1-4, with a tentative D call TRBD1 (6 bases). TRBV6-7 falls under the ORF class, with uncertain function. Between the trimmed V and J ends, which lost 0 bases and 7 bases, there was a span of 21 bases. This CDR3 has 18 residues. CDR3 amino acids: CASSYSKSGVVRAEKLFF. CDR3 sequence (DNA): TGTGCCAGCAGTTACTCGAAGTCAGGGGTAGTGAGGGCTGAAAAACTGTTTTTT.

The chain combines TRBV19 with TRBJ2-1; the D is unclear. The V and J ends lost 4 bases and 0 bases respectively, with 13 bases between them. Germline lookup yields CDR1 LNHDA and CDR2 SQIVND (reference sequence). The CDR3 is 16 amino acids. CDR3 loop: CASSTPTAVSYNEQFF. CDR3 nucleotides: TGTGCCAGTAGTACACCCACAGCAGTCTCCTACAATGAGCAGTTCTTC.

The chain is built from TRBV7-2 and TRBJ1-4, with 7 bases fitting TRBD1. J gave up 7 bases and V 5 bases, and 7 bases lay outside the gene matches. Germline CDR1 SGHTA, CDR2 FQGNSA. The CDR3 is 14 residues long. The CDR3 sequence: CASSLDRASEKLFF. The CDR3 region has the DNA TGTGCCAGCAGCCTCGACAGGGCGTCTGAAAAACTGTTTTTT.